This T cell receptor beta chain was sequenced for a study of blood T cell repertoires in COVID-19. Method: immunoSEQ multiplex PCR; TCRdb's copy keeps in-frame clones and lacks some. The table shows 350,000 to 400,000 clones, with just over 90% occurring only once. V lost 1 base, J lost 2 bases, and 7 bases stayed unmatched. Germline CDR1 is SGHTA and CDR2 is FQGNSA. The CDR3 length is 16 residues. This clonotype originated in a woman aged 40 to 50 who had been exposed to COVID-19. This chain connects TRBV7-2 to TRBJ2-5, with 7 bases that match TRBD2. Sample: PBMCs or T cells enriched from blood (not recorded which). As DNA, the CDR3 is TGTGCCAGCAGCTTAGGCCTGGGGGAGGGACAAGAGACCCAGTACTTC. This sequence encodes CASSLGLGEGQETQYF.